The 3 T cell receptor beta chains reported below all come from one sample, sequenced in a study of identical twins (dated by TCRdb to 2016 to 2017). The method was 5' RACE. Sequenced using an Illumina HiSeq 2000. The public sequencing data were trimmed at Q25 with fastp and processed into clonotypes with MiXCR by TCRdb, which kept only in-frame beta chains. Under each unique CDR3 protein, matching rows form one entry showing the most common genes and DNA. The sample table lists about 700,000 distinct CDR3 sequences, over 8.5% of them with a count of one. The top ten constitute around 0.95% of the sample. The same data also went into a second study, on yellow fever vaccine responses in identical twins.

The sample taken for sequencing was PBMCs. These receptor sequences come from a woman aged 18-29 years in good health.

This clonotype was picked up many times. The chain combines TRBV7-2 with TRBJ2-7, with D possibly matching TRBD2 (7 bases). There are 14 residues in the CDR3. Deletions cut 5 bases from V and 2 bases from J, with 13 bases between. The germline V gene has CDR1 SGHTA and CDR2 FQGNSA. The CDR3 protein is CASSPFGGPYEQYF. The CDR3, as DNA: TGTGCCAGCAGCCCCTTCGGGGGGCCCTACGAGCAGTACTTC.

The chain has TRBV7-8 and TRBJ1-5; D is uncertain. The germline V gene has CDR1 SGHVS and CDR2 FQNEAQ. CDR3 length: 14 residues. Trimming shortened V by 9 bases and J by 2 bases, and 14 bases separated the two germline ends. CDR3 sequence reads: CASEPDGGNQPQHF. CDR3 nucleotide sequence: TGTGCCAGTGAACCGGACGGAGGCAATCAGCCCCAGCATTTT.

This rearrangement joins TRBV28 to TRBJ2-3; 13 bases match TRBD2. The CDR3 has 18 residues. J lost 4 bases, V lost 6 bases, and 13 bases had no gene match. Germline V CDR1 and CDR2: MDHEN, SYDVKM. CDR3 amino acids: CASRNHALAGGRADTQYF. CDR3 coding DNA: TGTGCCAGCAGGAACCACGCACTAGCGGGAGGGCGCGCAGATACGCAGTATTTT.